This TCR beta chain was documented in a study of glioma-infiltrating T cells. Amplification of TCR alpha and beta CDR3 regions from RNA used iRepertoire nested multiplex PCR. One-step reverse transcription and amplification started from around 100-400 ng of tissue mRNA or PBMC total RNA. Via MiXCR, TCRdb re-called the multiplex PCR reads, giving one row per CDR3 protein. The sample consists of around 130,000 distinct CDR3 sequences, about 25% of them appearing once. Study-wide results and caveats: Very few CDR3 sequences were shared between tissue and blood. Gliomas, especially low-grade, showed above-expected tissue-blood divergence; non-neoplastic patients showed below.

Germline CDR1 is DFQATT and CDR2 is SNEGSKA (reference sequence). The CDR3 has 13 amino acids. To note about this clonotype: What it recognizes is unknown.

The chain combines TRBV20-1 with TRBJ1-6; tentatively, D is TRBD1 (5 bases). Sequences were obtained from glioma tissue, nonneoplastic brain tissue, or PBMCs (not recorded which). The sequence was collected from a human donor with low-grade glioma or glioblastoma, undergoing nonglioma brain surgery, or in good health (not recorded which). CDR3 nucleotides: TGCGGGATTATGGGGCAAAAGAGGTCACCCCTCCACTTT. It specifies CGIMGQKRSPLHF.